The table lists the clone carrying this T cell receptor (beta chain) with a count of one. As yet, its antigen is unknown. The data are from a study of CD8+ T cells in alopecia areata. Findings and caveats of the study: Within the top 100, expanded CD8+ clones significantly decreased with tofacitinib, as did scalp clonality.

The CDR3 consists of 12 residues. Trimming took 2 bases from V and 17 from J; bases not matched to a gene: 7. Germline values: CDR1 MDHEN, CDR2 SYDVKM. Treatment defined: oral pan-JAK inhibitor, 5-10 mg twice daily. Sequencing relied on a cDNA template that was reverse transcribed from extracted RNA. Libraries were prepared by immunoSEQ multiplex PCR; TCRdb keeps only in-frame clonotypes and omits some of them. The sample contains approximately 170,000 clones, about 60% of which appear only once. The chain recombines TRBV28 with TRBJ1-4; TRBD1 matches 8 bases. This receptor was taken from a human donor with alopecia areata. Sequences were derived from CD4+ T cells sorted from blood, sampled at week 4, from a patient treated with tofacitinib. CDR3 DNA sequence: TGTGCCAGCAGTTTACCGGGACAGGCTTTATTTTTT. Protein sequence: CASSLPGQALFF.